The entry below gives a single T cell receptor (beta chain) sequence along with its context. These data are taken from a study of blood T cell repertoires in COVID-19. Clones were read by immunoSEQ multiplex PCR, and TCRdb kept only the in-frame ones, dropping some. This table has hundreds of thousands of clones, more than 70% appearing once. The length of the CDR3 is 14 residues. Germline assignment: CDR1 SGHNT and CDR2 YYREEE (reference sequence). With V trimmed by 3 bases and J by 7 bases, 8 bases remained unmatched. The V gene is TRBV5-4, the J gene TRBJ2-7; 9 bases match TRBD1. This TCR came from a man aged 25-45 years with acute COVID-19. The sample comprised PBMCs or T cells enriched from blood (not recorded which). Here the CDR3 reads CASSWGTGYREQYF. For the CDR3, the DNA is TGTGCCAGCAGCTGGGGGACAGGGTATAGGGAGCAGTACTTC.